The 6 T cell receptor beta chains in this list originate from one sample, sequenced in a study of OX40 agonist ivuxolimab in advanced cancers. The protocol was immunoSEQ multiplex PCR, while the TCRdb copy is restricted to in-frame clones and leaves out a portion. The sample holds tens of thousands of clones, 85% to 90% seen once. This sample comprised CD4+ or CD8+ T cells sorted from blood, obtained in a trial of the OX40 agonist ivuxolimab. The receptors were sampled from an adult with an advanced solid tumor such as melanoma, head and neck, liver or kidney cancer.

This clone showed up just once. V usage is TRBV4-1 and J usage is TRBJ1-2; D may be TRBD1 (5 bases). The length of the CDR3 is 12 residues. Trimming cost V 4 bases and J 8 bases, with 11 bases left between them. Germline CDR1 reads MGHRA; CDR2 reads YSYEKL. The CDR3 here is CASSLRGVGYTF. CDR3 coding DNA: TGCGCCAGCAGCCTACGGGGGGTCGGCTACACCTTC.

This chain connects TRBV4-2 to TRBJ2-2; 8 nucleotides align to TRBD2. The CDR3 totals 17 residues. CDR1 is LGHNA, CDR2 YNFKEQ, per germline. V was clipped by 4 bases and J by 3 bases; unmatched bases: 10. CDR3 DNA sequence: TGTGCCAGCAGCCGCGGAACCGGGACTAGGGACACCGGGGAGCTGTTTTTT. This sequence encodes CASSRGTGTRDTGELFF.

This chain links TRBV27 with TRBJ1-6; 11 bases map to TRBD1. Germline trimming cut 8 bases from V and 9 bases from J; bases unmatched to any gene: 6. CDR3 length: 14 residues. The germline CDR1 and CDR2 sequences are MNHEY and SMNVEV (reference sequence). CDR3 sequence: CASGRTGGGSPLHF. CDR3 in DNA: TGTGCCAGCGGACGGACAGGGGGCGGTTCACCCCTCCACTTT.

The chain links TRBV30 to TRBJ1-1, with D possibly being TRBD1 (5 bases). In germline, CDR1 is GTSNPN, CDR2 SVGIG (reference sequence). V lost 2 bases and J 4 bases, leaving 11 bases between the germline ends. The CDR3 consists of 13 residues. The CDR3 loop reads CAWSWTITTEAFF. The CDR3 DNA is TGTGCCTGGAGTTGGACAATAACCACTGAAGCTTTCTTT.

The gene calls are TRBV6-6 and TRBJ2-5; the D call may be TRBD1 or TRBD2 (5 bases each). The germline V gene has CDR1 MNHNY and CDR2 SVGAGI (reference sequence). Trimming removed 5 bases at V and 4 bases at J, with 11 bases between. This CDR3 is 13 amino acids long. CDR3 nucleotides: TGTGCCAGCAGTCGAGGGGTGGGAGAGACCCAGTACTTC. Translation: CASSRGVGETQYF.

This clone was found once. This chain connects TRBV29-1 to TRBJ2-7; D ambiguous. V shed 3 bases and J shed 0 bases, with 6 bases lying between them. This CDR3 is built from 12 residues. Germline loops: CDR1 SQVTM, CDR2 ANQGSEA. CDR3 residues: CSVDDSSYEQYF. DNA of the CDR3: TGCAGCGTTGATGACTCCTCCTACGAGCAGTACTTC.